The rows below give T cell receptor beta chains drawn from one sample of a study of shared clonotypes between healthy human individuals. Measured with immunoSEQ multiplex PCR; TCRdb has only the in-frame clones, and not every one. The sample includes about 2 million clones, 85% to 95% of them seen just once. The sequenced sample was naive CD4+ T cells sorted from blood. The receptors stem from a man aged 18 to 29 in good health. Each CDR3 is given with its conserved first and last residue. D genes are given only for firm matches. A row's size may be missing; if present it is once, few, many or a size class.

CDR3	DNA	D	J	V	size
CASSLTDHYEQYF	TGTGCCAGCAGCTTGACGGACCATTACGAGCAGTACTTC	NA	TRBJ2-7	TRBV7-3	NA
CASSLWDRAGNTIYF	TGTGCCAGCAGCTTGTGGGACAGGGCTGGAAACACCATATATTTT	TRBD1	TRBJ1-3	TRBV5-6	NA
CAISEDRRYGYTF	TGTGCCATCAGTGAGGACCGGAGGTATGGCTACACCTTC	NA	TRBJ1-2	TRBV10-3	NA
CASSNPLGRVDTQYF	TGTGCCAGCTCCAATCCTCTCGGGAGGGTTGATACGCAGTATTTT	TRBD2	TRBJ2-3	TRBV7-9	NA
CASSITYHEQFF	TGTGCCAGCAGCATTACGTACCATGAGCAGTTCTTC	NA	TRBJ2-1	TRBV7-9	NA
CASSLEGARSPLHF	TGCGCCAGCAGCTTGGAAGGGGCACGGTCACCCCTCCACTTT	NA	TRBJ1-6	TRBV5-1	NA
CASSEFLGGVNTEAFF	TGTGCCAGCAGTGAATTTCTGGGGGGGGTGAACACTGAAGCTTTCTTT	NA	TRBJ1-1	TRBV25-1	NA
CASRRVGVTEAFF	TGTGCCAGCAGGCGGGTAGGGGTCACTGAAGCTTTCTTT	NA	TRBJ1-1	TRBV7-2	NA
CASRFDQGAYGYTF	TGTGCCAGCAGGTTCGATCAGGGGGCTTACGGCTACACCTTC	TRBD1	TRBJ1-2	TRBV6-5	NA
CASTGQPQETQYF	TGTGCCAGCACGGGGCAGCCTCAAGAGACCCAGTACTTC	NA	TRBJ2-5	TRBV2	NA
CASSQDWAPREAFF	TGCGCCAGCAGCCAAGATTGGGCTCCACGTGAAGCTTTCTTT	NA	TRBJ1-1	TRBV4-1	NA
CASSSQTSTDTQYF	TGTGCCAGCAGCTCGCAGACTAGCACAGATACGCAGTATTTT	NA	TRBJ2-3	TRBV9	NA
CASSSGHKNTGELFF	TGTGCCAGCAGCTCGGGACATAAGAACACCGGGGAGCTGTTTTTT	NA	TRBJ2-2	TRBV5-4	once
CATSRQGGNYGYNEQFF	TGTGCCACCAGCAGACAGGGAGGAAACTACGGCTACAATGAGCAGTTCTTC	NA	TRBJ2-1	TRBV15	NA
CASSDRNSYEQYF	TGCGCCAGCAGTGATAGGAACTCCTACGAGCAGTACTTC	NA	TRBJ2-7	TRBV10-1	NA
CASSRGHSGNTIYF	TGTGCCAGCAGCCGCGGACACTCTGGAAACACCATATATTTT	NA	TRBJ1-3	TRBV5-6	NA
CASSLDGSGDTIYF	TGTGCCAGCAGCTTAGATGGTTCGGGGGACACCATATATTTT	NA	TRBJ1-3	TRBV11-2	once
CASSVLVAATNEKLFF	TGTGCCAGCAGTGTCCTTGTGGCAGCAACTAATGAAAAACTGTTTTTT	NA	TRBJ1-4	TRBV6-1	NA
CASSVATGGLSYGYTF	TGTGCCAGCAGCGTAGCTACCGGGGGGCTAAGCTATGGCTACACCTTC	NA	TRBJ1-2	TRBV9	NA
CASSPGLNYGYTF	TGTGCCAGCAGCCCCGGTCTTAACTATGGCTACACCTTC	NA	TRBJ1-2	TRBV7-9	NA
CASNPSGSTNYGYTF	TGTGCCAGCAACCCGAGCGGATCTACTAACTATGGCTACACCTTC	NA	TRBJ1-2	TRBV9	NA
CASGGQGNGNSPLHF	TGTGCGAGTGGGGGACAGGGGAATGGTAATTCACCCCTCCACTTT	TRBD1	TRBJ1-6	TRBV7-9	NA
CASSLDSGQQETQYF	TGTGCCAGCAGCTTAGATAGCGGGCAACAAGAGACCCAGTACTTC	TRBD2	TRBJ2-5	TRBV13	NA
CASSLGHNEQFF	TGTGCCAGCAGCTTAGGCCACAATGAGCAGTTCTTC	NA	TRBJ2-1	TRBV7-6	once